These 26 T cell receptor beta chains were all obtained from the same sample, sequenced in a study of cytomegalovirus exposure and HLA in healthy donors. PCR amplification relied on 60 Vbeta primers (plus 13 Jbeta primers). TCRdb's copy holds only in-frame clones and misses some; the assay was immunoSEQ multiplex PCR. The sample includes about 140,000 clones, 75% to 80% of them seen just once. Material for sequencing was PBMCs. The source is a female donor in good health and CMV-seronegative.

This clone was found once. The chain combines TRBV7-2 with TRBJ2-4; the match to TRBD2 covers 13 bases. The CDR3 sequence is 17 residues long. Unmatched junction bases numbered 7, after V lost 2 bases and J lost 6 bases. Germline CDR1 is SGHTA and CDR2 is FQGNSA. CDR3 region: CASSLLLAGGLGNIQYF. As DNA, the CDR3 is TGTGCCAGCAGCTTATTACTAGCGGGGGGGCTGGGAAACATTCAGTACTTC.

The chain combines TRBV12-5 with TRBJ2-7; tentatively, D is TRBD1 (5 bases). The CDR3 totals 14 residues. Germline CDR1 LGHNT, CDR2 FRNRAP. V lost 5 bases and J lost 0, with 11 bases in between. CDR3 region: CASGRQGSSYEQYF. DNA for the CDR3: TGTGCTAGTGGTCGGCAGGGATCCTCCTACGAGCAGTACTTC.

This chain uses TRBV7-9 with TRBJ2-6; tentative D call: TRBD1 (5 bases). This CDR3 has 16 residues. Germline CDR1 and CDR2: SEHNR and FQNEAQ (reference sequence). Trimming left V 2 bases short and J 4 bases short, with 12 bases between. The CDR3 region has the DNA TGTGCCAGCAGCTTAACTGCCAGGGCCGGGGCCAACGTCCTGACTTTC. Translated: CASSLTARAGANVLTF.

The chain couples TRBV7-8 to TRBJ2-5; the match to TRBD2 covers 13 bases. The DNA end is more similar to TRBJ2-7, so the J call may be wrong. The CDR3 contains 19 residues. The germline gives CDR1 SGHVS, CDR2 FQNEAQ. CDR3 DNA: TGTGCCAGCAGCTTAGCAGGGACTAGCGGGGCTAAAAGCTCCTACGAGCAGTACTTC. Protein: CASSLAGTSGAKSSYEQYF.

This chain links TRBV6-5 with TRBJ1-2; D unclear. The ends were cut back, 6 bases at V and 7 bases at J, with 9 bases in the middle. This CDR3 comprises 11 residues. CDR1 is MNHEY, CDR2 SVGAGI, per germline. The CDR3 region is CASREGSGYTF. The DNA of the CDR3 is TGTGCCAGCAGGGAGGGTTCTGGCTACACCTTC.

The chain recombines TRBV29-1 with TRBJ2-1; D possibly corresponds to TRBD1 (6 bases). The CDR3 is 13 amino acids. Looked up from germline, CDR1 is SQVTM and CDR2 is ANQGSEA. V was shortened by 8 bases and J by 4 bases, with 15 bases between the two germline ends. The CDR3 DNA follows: TGCAGCACTGGTCGGGACATGTACAATGAGCAGTTCTTC. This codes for CSTGRDMYNEQFF.

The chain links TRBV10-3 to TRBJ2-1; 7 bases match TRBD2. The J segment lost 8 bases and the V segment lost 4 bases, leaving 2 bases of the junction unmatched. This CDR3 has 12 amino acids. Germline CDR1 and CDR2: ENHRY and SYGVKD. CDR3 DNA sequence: TGTGCCATCAGTGTTGGGGGGGATGAGCAGTTCTTC. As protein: CAISVGGDEQFF.

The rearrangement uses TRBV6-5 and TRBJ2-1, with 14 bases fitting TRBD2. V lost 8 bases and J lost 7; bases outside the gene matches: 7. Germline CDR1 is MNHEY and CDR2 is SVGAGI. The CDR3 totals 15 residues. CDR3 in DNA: TGTGCCAGCCGAGGACTAGCGGGAGGAATGAATGAGCAGTTCTTC. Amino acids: CASRGLAGGMNEQFF.

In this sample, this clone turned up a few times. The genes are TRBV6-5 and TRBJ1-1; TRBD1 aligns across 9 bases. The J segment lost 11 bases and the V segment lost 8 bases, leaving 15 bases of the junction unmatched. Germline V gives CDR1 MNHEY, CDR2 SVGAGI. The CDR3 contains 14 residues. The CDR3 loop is CASVLGQGPFTAFF. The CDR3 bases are TGTGCCAGCGTCTTGGGACAGGGACCTTTTACCGCTTTCTTT.

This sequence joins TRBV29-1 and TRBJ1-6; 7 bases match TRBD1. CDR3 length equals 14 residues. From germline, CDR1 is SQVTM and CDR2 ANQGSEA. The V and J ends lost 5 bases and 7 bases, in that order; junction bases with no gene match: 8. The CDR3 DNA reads TGCAGCGTTAGGGGGGACAGCCTAAATTCACCCCTCCACTTT. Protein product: CSVRGDSLNSPLHF.

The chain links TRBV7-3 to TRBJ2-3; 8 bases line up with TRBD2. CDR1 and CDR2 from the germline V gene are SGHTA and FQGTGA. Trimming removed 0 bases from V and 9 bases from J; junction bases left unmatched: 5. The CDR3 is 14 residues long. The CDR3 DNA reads TGTGCCAGCAGCTTAACCTCTAGCGGGTTGACGCAGTATTTT. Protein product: CASSLTSSGLTQYF.

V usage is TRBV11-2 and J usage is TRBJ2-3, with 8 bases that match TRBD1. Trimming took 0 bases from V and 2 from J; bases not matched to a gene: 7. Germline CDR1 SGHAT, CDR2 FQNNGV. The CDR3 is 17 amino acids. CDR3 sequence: CASSLDARQGNTDTQYF. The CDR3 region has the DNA TGTGCCAGCAGCTTAGATGCGCGACAGGGGAACACAGATACGCAGTATTTT. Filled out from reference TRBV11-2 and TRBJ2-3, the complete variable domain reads EAGVAQSPRYKIIEKRQSVAFWCNPISGHATLYWYQQILGQGPKLLIQFQNNGVVDDSQLPKDRFSAERLKGVDSTLKIQPAKLEDSAVYLCASSLDARQGNTDTQYFGPGTRLTVL.

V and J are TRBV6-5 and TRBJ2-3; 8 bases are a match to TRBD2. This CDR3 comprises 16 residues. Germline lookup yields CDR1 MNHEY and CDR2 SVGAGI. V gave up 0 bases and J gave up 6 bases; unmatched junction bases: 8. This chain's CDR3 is CASSYSVIAGLDTQYF. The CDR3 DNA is TGTGCCAGCAGTTACTCGGTGATAGCGGGATTGGATACGCAGTATTTT.

CDR3 amino acids: CASSPGQGIYEQYF. CDR3 nucleotide sequence: TGCGCCAGCAGCCCCGGACAGGGGATCTACGAGCAGTACTTC. The V gene is TRBV5-1, the J gene TRBJ2-7; 9 nucleotides align to TRBD1. The CDR3 runs 14 residues. Germline trimming cut 4 bases from V and 3 bases from J; bases unmatched to any gene: 5. Germline CDR1 is SGHRS and CDR2 is YFSETQ.

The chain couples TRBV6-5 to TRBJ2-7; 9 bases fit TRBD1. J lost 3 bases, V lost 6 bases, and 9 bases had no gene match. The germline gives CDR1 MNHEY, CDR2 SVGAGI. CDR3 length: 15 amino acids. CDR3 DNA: TGTGCCAGCAGCCTACAGGGGGCCTCCTACTACGAGCAGTACTTC. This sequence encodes CASSLQGASYYEQYF.

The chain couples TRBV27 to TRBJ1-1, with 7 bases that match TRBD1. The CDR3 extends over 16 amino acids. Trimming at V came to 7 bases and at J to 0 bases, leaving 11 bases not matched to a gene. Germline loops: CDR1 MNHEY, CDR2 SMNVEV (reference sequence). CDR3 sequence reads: CASNRGQHLMNTEAFF. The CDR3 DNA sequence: TGTGCCAGCAACCGGGGACAGCACTTAATGAACACTGAAGCTTTCTTT.

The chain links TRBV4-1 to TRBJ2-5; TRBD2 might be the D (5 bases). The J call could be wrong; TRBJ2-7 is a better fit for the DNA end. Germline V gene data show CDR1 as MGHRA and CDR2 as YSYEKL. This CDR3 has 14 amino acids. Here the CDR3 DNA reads TGCGCCAGCAGCTTCCGGGAAGAGGAGTACGAGCAGTACTTC. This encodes CASSFREEEYEQYF.

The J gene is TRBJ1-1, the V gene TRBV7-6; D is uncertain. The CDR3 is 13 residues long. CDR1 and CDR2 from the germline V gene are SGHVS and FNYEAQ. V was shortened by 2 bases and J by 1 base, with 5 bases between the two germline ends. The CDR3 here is CASSLSGNTEAFF. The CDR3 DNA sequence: TGTGCCAGCAGCTTATCAGGGAACACTGAAGCTTTCTTT. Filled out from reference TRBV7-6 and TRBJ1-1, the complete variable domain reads GAGVSQSPRYKVTKRGQDVALRCDPISGHVSLYWYRQALGQGPEFLTYFNYEAQQDKSGLPNDRFSAERPEGSISTLTIQRTEQRDSAMYRCASSLSGNTEAFFGQGTRLTVV.

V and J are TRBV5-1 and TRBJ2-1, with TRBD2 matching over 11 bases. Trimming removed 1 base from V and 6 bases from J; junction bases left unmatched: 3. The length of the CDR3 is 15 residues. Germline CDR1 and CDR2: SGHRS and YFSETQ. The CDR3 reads CASSLLAGGVNEQFF. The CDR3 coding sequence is TGCGCCAGCAGCTTGTTAGCGGGAGGGGTCAATGAGCAGTTCTTC.

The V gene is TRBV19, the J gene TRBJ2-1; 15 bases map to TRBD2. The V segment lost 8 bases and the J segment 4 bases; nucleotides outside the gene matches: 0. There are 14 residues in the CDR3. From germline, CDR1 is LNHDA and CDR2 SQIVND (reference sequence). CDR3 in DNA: TGTGCCAGTGGACTAGCGGGAGGGTACAATGAGCAGTTCTTC. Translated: CASGLAGGYNEQFF.

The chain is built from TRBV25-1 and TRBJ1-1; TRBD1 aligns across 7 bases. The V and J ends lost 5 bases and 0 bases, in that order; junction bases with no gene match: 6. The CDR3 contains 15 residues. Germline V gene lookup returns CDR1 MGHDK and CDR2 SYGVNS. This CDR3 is CASSPGTAMNTEAFF. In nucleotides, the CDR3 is TGTGCCAGCAGTCCCGGGACAGCAATGAACACTGAAGCTTTCTTT.

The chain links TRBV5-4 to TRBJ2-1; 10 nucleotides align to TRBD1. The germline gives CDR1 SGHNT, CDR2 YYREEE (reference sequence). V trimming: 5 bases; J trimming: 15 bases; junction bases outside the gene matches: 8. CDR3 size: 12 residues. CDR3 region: CASSPDRGLLFF. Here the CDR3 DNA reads TGTGCCAGCAGTCCTGACAGGGGGCTGTTGTTCTTC. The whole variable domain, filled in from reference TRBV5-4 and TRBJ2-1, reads ETGVTQSPTHLIKTRGQQVTLRCSSQSGHNTVSWYQQALGQGPQFIFQYYREEENGRGNFPPRFSGLQFPNYSSELNVNALELDDSALYLCASSPDRGLLFFGPGTRLTVL.

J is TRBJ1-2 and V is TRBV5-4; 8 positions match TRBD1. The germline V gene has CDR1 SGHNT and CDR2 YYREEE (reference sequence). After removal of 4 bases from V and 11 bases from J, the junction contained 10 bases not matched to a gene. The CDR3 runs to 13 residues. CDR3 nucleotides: TGTGCCAGCAGCCCGGACAGGGCCCCCGGGTACACCTTC. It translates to CASSPDRAPGYTF.

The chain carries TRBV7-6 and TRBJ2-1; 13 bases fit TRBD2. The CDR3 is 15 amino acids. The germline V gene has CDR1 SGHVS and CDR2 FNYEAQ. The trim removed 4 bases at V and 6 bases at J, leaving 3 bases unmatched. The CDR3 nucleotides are TGTGCCAGCAGCTGGACTAGCGGGAGTATCAATGAGCAGTTCTTC. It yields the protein CASSWTSGSINEQFF. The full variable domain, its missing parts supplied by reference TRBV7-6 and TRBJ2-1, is GAGVSQSPRYKVTKRGQDVALRCDPISGHVSLYWYRQALGQGPEFLTYFNYEAQQDKSGLPNDRFSAERPEGSISTLTIQRTEQRDSAMYRCASSWTSGSINEQFFGPGTRLTVL.

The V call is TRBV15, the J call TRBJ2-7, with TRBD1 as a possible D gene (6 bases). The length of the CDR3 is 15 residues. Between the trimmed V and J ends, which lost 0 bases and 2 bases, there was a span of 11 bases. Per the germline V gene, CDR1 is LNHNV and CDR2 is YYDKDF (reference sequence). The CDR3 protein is CATSREIGQTYEQYF. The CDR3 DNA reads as TGTGCCACCAGCAGAGAAATCGGACAGACCTACGAGCAGTACTTC.

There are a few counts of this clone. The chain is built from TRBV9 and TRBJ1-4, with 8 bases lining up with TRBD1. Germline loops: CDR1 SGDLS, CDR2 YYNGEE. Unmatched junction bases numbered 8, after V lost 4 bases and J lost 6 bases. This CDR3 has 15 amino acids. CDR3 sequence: CASSPPGQGDEKLFF. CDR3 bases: TGTGCCAGCAGCCCCCCTGGACAGGGAGATGAAAAACTGTTTTTT.